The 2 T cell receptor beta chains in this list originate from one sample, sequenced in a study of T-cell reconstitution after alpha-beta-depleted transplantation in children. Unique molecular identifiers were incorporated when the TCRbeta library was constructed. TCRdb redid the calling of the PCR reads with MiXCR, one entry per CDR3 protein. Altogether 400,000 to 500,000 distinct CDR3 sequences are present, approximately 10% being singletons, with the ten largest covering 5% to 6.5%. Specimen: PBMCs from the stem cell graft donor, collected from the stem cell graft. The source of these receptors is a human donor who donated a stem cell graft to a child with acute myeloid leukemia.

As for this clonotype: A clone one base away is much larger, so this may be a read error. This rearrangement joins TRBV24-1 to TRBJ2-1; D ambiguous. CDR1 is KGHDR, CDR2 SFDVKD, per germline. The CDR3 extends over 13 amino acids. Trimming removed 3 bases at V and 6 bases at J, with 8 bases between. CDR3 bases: TGTGCCACCAGTGATAGTCAGAGCAATGAGCAGTTCTTC. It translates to CATSDSQSNEQFF.

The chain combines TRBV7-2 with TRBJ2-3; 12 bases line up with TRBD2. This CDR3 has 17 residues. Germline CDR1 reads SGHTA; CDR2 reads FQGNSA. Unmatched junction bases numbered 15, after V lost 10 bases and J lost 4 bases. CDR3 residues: CATQRLAGAHGSDTQYF. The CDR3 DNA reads TGTGCCACCCAAAGACTAGCGGGAGCTCATGGTTCAGATACGCAGTATTTT.